Listed below are T cell receptor beta chains from one sample, sequenced in a study of blood T cell repertoires in COVID-19. The protocol was immunoSEQ multiplex PCR, while the TCRdb copy is restricted to in-frame clones and leaves out a portion. Of around 190,000 clones listed, around 80% are singletons. The sequenced sample consisted of peripheral blood. These receptors originate from a man between 65 and 79 years old with active or convalescent COVID-19. Both conserved end residues are part of each CDR3. Each record gives: D gene, CDR3 length, V gene, J gene, clone size, CDR3 protein, CDR3 DNA. The D gene is left open where the match is weak. Clone sizes are given selectively: once, few, many, or a class where the clone is expanded.

>TRBD2|18|TRBV19|TRBJ2-3|NA
CASSSPSGLAGSTDTQYF
TGTGCCAGTAGTTCCCCATCGGGACTAGCGGGGAGCACAGATACGCAGTATTTT
>NA|14|TRBV10-3|TRBJ2-1|few
CATSGGGSYNEQFF
TGTGCCACCTCGGGTGGGGGGTCCTACAATGAGCAGTTCTTC
>TRBD1|13|TRBV9|TRBJ1-2|NA
CASSGNRGRGYTF
TGTGCCAGCAGCGGCAACAGGGGGCGTGGCTACACCTTC
>NA|16|TRBV18|TRBJ1-5|NA
CASSPIPGASNQPQHF
TGTGCCAGCTCACCCATTCCAGGGGCTAGCAATCAGCCCCAGCATTTT
>TRBD2|12|TRBV30|TRBJ2-5|once
CAWGSGEETQYF
TGTGCCTGGGGGAGCGGGGAAGAGACCCAGTACTTC
>TRBD2|16|TRBV24-1|TRBJ2-3|NA
CATSAGGGAVPDTQYF
TGTGCCACCAGTGCTGGCGGGGGGGCCGTCCCAGATACGCAGTATTTT
>TRBD2|16|TRBV7-2|TRBJ2-1|NA
CASNRPTSGGRGEQFF
TGTGCCAGCAACCGCCCGACTAGCGGGGGCCGGGGGGAGCAGTTCTTC
>TRBD2|13|TRBV5-6|TRBJ2-4|NA
CASRTSFINIQYF
TGTGCCAGCAGGACTAGCTTTATAAACATTCAGTACTTC
>TRBD1|15|TRBV5-1|TRBJ2-5|NA
CASSYQGARGETQYF
TGCGCCAGCAGCTACCAGGGGGCACGAGGGGAGACCCAGTACTTC
>NA|16|TRBV6-5|TRBJ2-5|NA
CASSYILRGGQETQYF
TGTGCCAGCAGTTACATCCTAAGGGGGGGCCAAGAGACCCAGTACTTC
>TRBD1|14|TRBV15|TRBJ1-2|NA
CATSRGQGADGYTF
TGTGCCACCAGCAGAGGACAGGGGGCTGATGGCTACACCTTC
>TRBD2|15|TRBV11-3|TRBJ2-7|NA
CASSWGLAGEAEQYF
TGTGCCAGCAGCTGGGGACTAGCGGGAGAGGCCGAGCAGTACTTC
>NA|14|TRBV14|TRBJ2-1|NA
CASSRKAAFNEQFF
TGTGCCAGCAGCAGAAAGGCGGCTTTCAATGAGCAGTTCTTC
>TRBD1|14|TRBV5-1|TRBJ2-7|NA
CASSEGTGQHEQYF
TGCGCCAGCAGCGAGGGGACAGGGCAGCACGAGCAGTACTTC
>TRBD1|16|TRBV6-5|TRBJ1-4|NA
CASSYSPGTGKEKLFF
TGTGCCAGCAGTTACTCCCCCGGGACAGGGAAGGAAAAACTGTTTTTT
>NA|12|TRBV28|TRBJ1-6|NA
CASKELNSPLHF
TGTGCCAGCAAAGAGCTTAATTCACCCCTCCACTTT
>NA|14|TRBV7-2|TRBJ1-5|NA
CASSLQISNQPQHF
TGTGCCAGCAGCCTACAGATTAGCAATCAGCCCCAGCATTTT
>NA|19|TRBV21-1|TRBJ2-1|NA
CASSKFRTSAPPVGNEQFF
TGTGCCAGCAGCAAATTTAGGACTAGCGCACCCCCCGTGGGGAATGAGCAGTTCTTC
>TRBD1|13|TRBV12-3/TRBV12-4|TRBJ2-7|NA
CASSKTGGGEQYF
TGTGCCAGCAGTAAAACAGGGGGCGGCGAGCAGTACTTC
>TRBD1|14|TRBV30|TRBJ1-5|NA
CAWGQGAFSQPQHF
TGTGCCTGGGGTCAGGGGGCTTTCAGTCAGCCCCAGCATTTT
>NA|13|TRBV2|TRBJ2-7|NA
CASSGQSFYEQYF
TGTGCCAGCAGTGGACAGAGTTTCTACGAGCAGTACTTC
>TRBD1|13|TRBV30|TRBJ1-1|NA
CAWRGTGRAEAFF
TGTGCCTGGAGGGGGACAGGGAGGGCTGAAGCTTTCTTT
>TRBD1|16|TRBV6-6|TRBJ1-1|NA
CASSSLPQGINTEAFF
TGTGCCAGCAGTTCCCTACCACAGGGGATTAACACTGAAGCTTTCTTT
>NA|14|TRBV20-1|TRBJ1-5|NA
CSASRGGSNQPQHF
TGCAGTGCTAGTAGAGGGGGTAGCAATCAGCCCCAGCATTTT
>TRBD1|14|TRBV6-5|TRBJ1-4|NA
CASTRTGTGEKLFF
TGTGCCAGCACTAGGACAGGGACGGGTGAAAAACTGTTTTTT
>NA|15|TRBV5-1|TRBJ2-2|NA
CASSLLRVNTGELFF
TGCGCCAGCAGCTTGTTGAGGGTAAACACCGGGGAGCTGTTTTTT
>TRBD1|14|TRBV5-1|TRBJ2-5|NA
CASSPRTGQETQYF
TGCGCCAGCAGCCCAAGGACAGGCCAAGAGACCCAGTACTTC
>TRBD2|15|TRBV6-2/TRBV6-3|TRBJ2-4|NA
CASSPGGREVSIQYF
TGTGCCAGCAGCCCCGGGGGGCGGGAGGTTTCCATTCAGTACTTC
>TRBD2|17|TRBV6-4|TRBJ2-7|NA
CASSDPKGLAVSYEQYF
TGTGCCAGCAGTGACCCCAAGGGACTAGCGGTTTCCTACGAGCAGTACTTC
>TRBD1|13|TRBV10-3|TRBJ1-1|NA
CAIRTGGDPEAFF
TGTGCCATCAGGACAGGGGGCGATCCCGAAGCTTTCTTT
>NA|15|TRBV27|TRBJ2-7|NA
CASSLSSRQNYEQYF
TGTGCCAGCAGTCTCTCCTCTCGACAGAACTACGAGCAGTACTTC
>TRBD2|15|TRBV2|TRBJ2-5|NA
CASRVGGAKGETQYF
TGTGCCAGCAGGGTCGGGGGGGCGAAGGGAGAGACCCAGTACTTC
>TRBD1|16|TRBV5-4|TRBJ1-4|NA
CASSDRTGTAFEKLFF
TGTGCCAGCAGTGACCGGACCGGGACAGCTTTTGAAAAACTGTTTTTT
>NA|11|TRBV20-1|TRBJ1-1|NA
CKRGGDTEAFF
TGCAAGAGAGGGGGGGACACTGAAGCTTTCTTT
>NA|18|TRBV25-1|TRBJ2-1|few
CASSEYGSGGHLGDEQFF
TGTGCCAGCAGTGAATATGGTTCGGGGGGCCACCTCGGGGATGAGCAGTTCTTC
>TRBD2|15|TRBV11-2|TRBJ2-7|NA
CASSPGSGGTYEQYF
TGTGCCAGCAGCCCAGGGAGCGGGGGAACTTACGAGCAGTACTTC
>TRBD1|13|TRBV5-1|TRBJ1-4|few
CASSWTGLEKLFF
TGCGCCAGCAGCTGGACAGGGCTTGAAAAACTGTTTTTT
>TRBD1|15|TRBV19|TRBJ1-1|NA
CASNNLDRGLAEAFF
TGTGCCAGTAATAATCTGGACAGGGGGTTGGCTGAAGCTTTCTTT
>NA|15|TRBV6-1|TRBJ1-4|NA
CASSEGGQSGRKLFF
TGTGCCAGCAGTGAAGGAGGACAATCGGGTAGAAAACTGTTTTTT
>NA|15|TRBV18|TRBJ2-5|NA
CASSPGGGLQETQYF
TGTGCCAGCTCACCAGGCGGAGGGCTACAAGAGACCCAGTACTTC
>TRBD2|15|TRBV2|TRBJ2-1|NA
CASSEDSGRGNEQFF
TGTGCCAGCAGTGAAGATAGCGGGAGGGGAAATGAGCAGTTCTTC
>NA|13|TRBV19|TRBJ1-4|NA
CASSVKRGEKLFF
TGTGCCAGTAGTGTAAAACGGGGGGAAAAACTGTTTTTT
>NA|13|TRBV7-2|TRBJ1-2|NA
CASSSFNSGGYTF
TGTGCCAGCAGCTCCTTTAATTCAGGCGGCTACACCTTC
>NA|15|TRBV4-3|TRBJ1-5|NA
CASSQERGTHQPQHF
TGCGCCAGCAGCCAAGAAAGGGGGACCCATCAGCCCCAGCATTTT
>NA|13|TRBV30|TRBJ1-1|NA
CAWSKGRGTEAFF
TGTGCCTGGAGTAAAGGGAGGGGAACTGAAGCTTTCTTT
>NA|13|TRBV3-1/TRBV3-2|TRBJ2-2|NA
CASSPQGNGELFF
TGTGCCAGCAGCCCCCAGGGTAACGGGGAGCTGTTTTTT
>TRBD1|14|TRBV27|TRBJ2-7|NA
CASSTGTDGYEQYF
TGTGCCAGCAGTACCGGGACAGACGGCTACGAGCAGTACTTC